These 5 T cell receptor beta chains were sequenced from one sample in a study of T cells in Graves' hyperthyroidism and ophthalmopathy. The TCR beta CDR3 regions underwent amplification using RNA transcripts as the source. During a first-round RT-PCR of the TCR CDR3, the HTBI primer set was used. TCRdb re-called the multiplex PCR reads with MiXCR, one entry per CDR3 protein. Of roughly 570,000 distinct CDR3 sequences in the sample, around 46% were seen once. The sample was peripheral blood or thyroid tissue (not recorded which). These receptors were collected from an adult woman with Graves' disease, either hyperthyroidism or ophthalmopathy (not recorded which).

At least ten counts were recorded for this clonotype. The chain combines TRBV4-1 with TRBJ2-2; weak D call: TRBD1 (5 bases). Germline CDR1 MGHRA, CDR2 YSYEKL. The CDR3 extends over 14 amino acids. V lost 2 bases and J 6 bases, leaving 10 bases between the germline ends. CDR3 residues: CASSQRPGSGELFF. DNA of the CDR3: TGCGCCAGCAGCCAAAGACCAGGGTCCGGGGAGCTGTTTTTT.

This clonotype was seen only a few times. V usage is TRBV2 and J usage is TRBJ2-3; D gene ambiguous. Germline lookup yields CDR1 SNHLY and CDR2 FYNNEI. The CDR3 is 15 residues long. V shed 4 bases and J shed 4 bases, with 15 bases lying between them. The CDR3 bases are TGTGCCAGCAGTGTGGGAAATCCCGACGCAGATACGCAGTATTTT. This encodes CASSVGNPDADTQYF.

The chain uses TRBV5-1 and TRBJ1-2, with D possibly matching TRBD1 (5 bases). The ends were cut back, 4 bases at V and 5 bases at J, with 30 bases in the middle. CDR3 size: 19 residues. CDR1 and CDR2 (germline): SGHRS, YFSETQ. CDR3: CASSVTPAGLTRDVYGYTF. The CDR3 nucleotides read TGCGCCAGCAGCGTTACCCCGGCGGGACTCACCCGTGACGTGTATGGCTACACCTTC.

This clonotype was seen ten or more times. V and J are TRBV28 and TRBJ2-7, with TRBD1 identical over 9 bases. Unmatched junction bases numbered 8, after V lost 5 bases and J lost 0 bases. The germline gives CDR1 MDHEN, CDR2 SYDVKM. This CDR3 spans 16 amino acids. The CDR3 here is CASSLTGTGYSYEQYF. Here the CDR3 DNA reads TGTGCCAGCAGTCTTACCGGGACAGGGTACTCCTACGAGCAGTACTTC.

V usage is TRBV11-1 and J usage is TRBJ2-2; 11 nucleotides line up with TRBD2. CDR3 length: 16 residues. Germline values: CDR1 SGHAT, CDR2 FQDESV (reference sequence). Trimming took 3 bases from V and 7 from J; bases not matched to a gene: 7. The CDR3 region is CASSLRRLAGHGELFF. For the CDR3, the DNA is TGTGCCAGCAGCTTGAGGAGACTAGCGGGACACGGGGAGCTGTTTTTT.